A selection of T cell receptor beta chains follows, all from one sample in a study of neurological immune-mediated disorders. TCRdb itself ran the 5' RACE reads through MiXCR, one entry per CDR3 protein. Of about 89,000 distinct CDR3 sequences detected, 2.6% appear once; the ten largest clones hold 0.95% to 1.3%. The sequencing input was PBMCs. The receptors come from a woman aged 25-40 years with multiple sclerosis. Each CDR3 is given with its conserved first and last residue. The order of the fields is J gene, clone size, D gene, V gene, CDR3 DNA, CDR3 protein. A D gene is named only where the DNA matches it firmly. Where a row states a size, it is once, few, many or the class of an expanded clone; other rows omit it.

TRBJ1-1,many,NA,TRBV12-3/TRBV12-4,TGTGCCAGCAGGGGAAAAGGAGAAGCTTTCTTT,CASRGKGEAFF
TRBJ2-7,many,NA,TRBV10-3,TGTGCCATCAGGGCCATCGGCGAGCAGTACTTC,CAIRAIGEQYF
TRBJ1-2,many,NA,TRBV20-1,TGCAGTGCTAGAGATCCTACAGCTACTAACTATGGCTACACCTTC,CSARDPTATNYGYTF
TRBJ2-6,many,NA,TRBV6-2/TRBV6-3,TGTGCCAGCAGTTACTGGGACGGTGGGGCCAACGTCCTGACTTTC,CASSYWDGGANVLTF
TRBJ1-5,many,TRBD1,TRBV19,TGTGCCCTGGGTTCGGCAGGGGGTAATCAGCCCCAGCATTTT,CALGSAGGNQPQHF
TRBJ2-3,many,TRBD2,TRBV19,TGTGCCAGTAGTCCGGGACTAGCGGGGAATACGCAGTATTTT,CASSPGLAGNTQYF
TRBJ2-3,many,NA,TRBV21-1,TGTGCCAGCAGCCTTCGACTAGACAGCACAGATACGCAGTATTTT,CASSLRLDSTDTQYF
TRBJ2-3,many,TRBD1,TRBV5-1,TGCGCCAGCAGCACGGGACAGGGTGCAGATACGCAGTATTTT,CASSTGQGADTQYF
TRBJ2-3,many,NA,TRBV7-9,TGTGCCAGCACCTTTCTGGATACGCAGTATTTT,CASTFLDTQYF
TRBJ2-1,many,NA,TRBV11-2,TGTGCCAGCAGAACATACAGCGGTTCCTGGATGAATGAGCAGTTCTTC,CASRTYSGSWMNEQFF
TRBJ2-5,many,NA,TRBV20-1,TGCAGTGCTAGCGTGACTAGTGGAGGAGAGACCCAGTACTTC,CSASVTSGGETQYF
TRBJ2-7,many,TRBD2,TRBV20-1,TGCAGTGCTAAGCGGGAGGCCTCCGAGCAGTACTTC,CSAKREASEQYF
TRBJ2-7,many,TRBD2,TRBV6-6,TGTGCCAGCACCATAGCGGGGGCCGGGGACGAGCAGTACTTC,CASTIAGAGDEQYF
TRBJ2-7,many,TRBD2,TRBV6-6,TGTGCCAGCAGTTCCCCGACTAGCGGGAGGCCCGAGCAGTACTTC,CASSSPTSGRPEQYF
TRBJ2-3,NA,NA,TRBV9,TGTGCCAGCAGGGGGCTCGGAGATACGCAGTATTTT,CASRGLGDTQYF
TRBJ2-1,many,NA,TRBV5-1,TGCGCCAGCAGCTTGGAGGGAAGGGGCTCCTACAATGAGCAGTTCTTC,CASSLEGRGSYNEQFF
TRBJ1-4,many,NA,TRBV3-1,TGTGCCAGCAGCCAGCAGGGGAGTAATGAAAAACTGTTTTTT,CASSQQGSNEKLFF
TRBJ1-3,many,NA,TRBV7-9,TGTGCCAGCACACAGAGAGGGAACTCTGGAAACACCATATATTTT,CASTQRGNSGNTIYF
TRBJ2-3,many,TRBD1,TRBV27,TGTGCCAGCAGTTTACCGGGACAGGGCACAGATACGCAGTATTTT,CASSLPGQGTDTQYF
TRBJ1-4,many,NA,TRBV18,TGTGCCAGCTCACCATCCGCCCTCTATGAAAAACTGTTTTTT,CASSPSALYEKLFF
TRBJ2-1,many,NA,TRBV30,TGTGCCTGGAGTCCAACAGGCAATGGCAAGCAGTTCTTC,CAWSPTGNGKQFF
TRBJ2-7,many,TRBD1,TRBV10-3,TGTGCCATCAGTGTTGGTTTGGGGACAGGGCTCGAGCAGTACTTC,CAISVGLGTGLEQYF
TRBJ1-2,many,NA,TRBV20-1,TGCAGTGCAACTACCAGGGGTGCTAACTATGGCTACACCTTC,CSATTRGANYGYTF
TRBJ1-1,many,NA,TRBV4-2,TGTGCCAGCAGCCAAGATCTGGGGCCCTCGGGGACTGAAGCTTTCTTT,CASSQDLGPSGTEAFF
TRBJ1-5,many,TRBD1,TRBV20-1,TGCAGTGCTCAATCCCGGGACAGGGGGGGTAAGCCCCAGCATTTT,CSAQSRDRGGKPQHF
TRBJ1-2,many,NA,TRBV12-3/TRBV12-4,TGTGCCAGCAGTTTCTTAGGGAAAGACTATGGCTACACCTTC,CASSFLGKDYGYTF
TRBJ2-7,many,NA,TRBV20-1,TGCAGTGCTAGAGATGGGCGCGGGACCTCCTACGAGCAGTACTTC,CSARDGRGTSYEQYF
TRBJ2-7,NA,TRBD1,TRBV12-3/TRBV12-4,TGTGCCAGCAGTTCCGGGACAGTTCCTTTCGAGCAGTACTTC,CASSSGTVPFEQYF
TRBJ2-3,many,TRBD2,TRBV7-9,TGTGCCAGCAGCCCGGGAGGGGGAGATACGCAGTATTTT,CASSPGGGDTQYF
TRBJ1-2,many,TRBD1,TRBV25-1,TGTGCCAGCAGTGAACGTGAGGCAGGGGGGACCTATGGCTACACCTTC,CASSEREAGGTYGYTF
TRBJ2-5,many,NA,TRBV9,TGTGCCAGCAGCGTAGGAGGGGAGTACCAAGAGACCCAGTACTTC,CASSVGGEYQETQYF
TRBJ2-3,many,NA,TRBV9,TGTGCCAGCAGCCCAACCTCGGACCCCACAGATACGCAGTATTTT,CASSPTSDPTDTQYF
TRBJ2-3,many,TRBD2,TRBV7-2,TGTGCCAGCAGCTTAAGACTAGCGGGCACAGATACGCAGTATTTT,CASSLRLAGTDTQYF
TRBJ1-1,many,TRBD1,TRBV6-5,TGTGCCAGCAGTTACTCGAGAGGGGGCGGAACTGAAGCTTTCTTT,CASSYSRGGGTEAFF
TRBJ2-7,many,TRBD1,TRBV3-1,TGTGCCAGCAGCCGCCCGGGACAGAGCTCCTACGAGCAGTACTTC,CASSRPGQSSYEQYF
TRBJ2-7,many,NA,TRBV6-2/TRBV6-3,TGTGCCAGCAGTGACGTGGAGCAGTACTTC,CASSDVEQYF
TRBJ1-4,many,NA,TRBV20-1,TGCAGTGCCTCCGGGACGGATGAAAAACTGTTTTTT,CSASGTDEKLFF
TRBJ1-5,many,TRBD1,TRBV28,TGTGCCAGCAGTTACAGGGGCGGTGGCAATCAGCCCCAGCATTTT,CASSYRGGGNQPQHF
TRBJ1-1,many,NA,TRBV6-5,TGTGCCAGCAGACGACAGTTGAACACTGAAGCTTTCTTT,CASRRQLNTEAFF
TRBJ2-1,many,NA,TRBV29-1,TGCAGCGTTGAAGGAGGTAGCGGTGGCTACAATGAGCAGTTCTTC,CSVEGGSGGYNEQFF
TRBJ1-1,many,NA,TRBV7-8,TGTGCCAGCAGCTCCGGAACTGAAGCTTTCTTT,CASSSGTEAFF
TRBJ2-1,many,NA,TRBV7-6,TGTGCCAGCAGTTTAACTCTAGCGACCAGCTCCTACAATGAGCAGTTCTTC,CASSLTLATSSYNEQFF
TRBJ1-5,many,NA,TRBV7-9,TGTGCCAGCAGCTTAACTACAGGGTTTGTCGATCAGCCCCAGCATTTT,CASSLTTGFVDQPQHF
TRBJ2-7,many,TRBD1,TRBV7-2,TGTGCCAGCAGCCCCCAGGGGGCGGGTGAGCAGTACTTC,CASSPQGAGEQYF
TRBJ2-7,few,NA,TRBV18,TGTGCCAGCTCACCCCGGGACGGATCCTACGAGCAGTACTTC,CASSPRDGSYEQYF
TRBJ1-1,many,NA,TRBV25-1,TGTGCCAGCAGTCACCCGGGACAGAACACTGAAGCTTTCTTT,CASSHPGQNTEAFF